This T cell receptor (beta chain) was identified in a study of OX40 agonist ivuxolimab in advanced cancers. Background on the whole study: Ivuxolimab was a fully human IgG2 agonistic monoclonal antibody targeting the costimulatory receptor OX40 (CD134). Intravenous ivuxolimab was administered to patients every 2 weeks at six dose levels: 0.01, 0.1, 0.3, 1.5, 3 and 10 mg/kg. Peripheral TCRbeta sequencing aimed to test whether ivuxolimab altered TCR sequence diversity and caused clonal T-cell expansion. The paper describes the monotherapy dose-escalation part (N = 52 patients) of the phase I trial of ivuxolimab. The dose-escalation cohort was about 83% male with a mean age of around 62 years, ranging from roughly 23 to 90. Patients were allowed to have had prior anti-PD-1, anti-PD-L1 or anti-CTLA-4 therapy, and approximately 39% of the dose-escalation patients had been treated with checkpoint inhibitors. Of the approximately 54 dose-escalation patients, hepatocellular carcinoma was present in about 20, melanoma in approximately 15, renal cell carcinoma in 9 and head and neck cancer in 9. Partial responses were achieved by three dose-escalation patients, of whom one had hepatocellular carcinoma and two had cutaneous melanoma. The full study reports these points: On average, CD8+ T cells showed more expanded clones than CD4+ T cells after ivuxolimab. The antigen specificity of the peripheral T cells that underwent clonal expansion was not determined. At doses of 0.1 to 3.0 mg/kg, clonal expansion of both CD4+ and CD8+ T cells in blood was seen between baseline and week 6. In the 0.1-3.0 mg/kg groups, partial responders had among the lowest normalized peripheral clonal expansion, particularly in CD8+ T cells. Low levels of normalized T-cell clonal expansion were also seen in some nonresponding patients.

To note about this clone: Its specific antigen is unknown. Within one base of it there is no much larger clone, and no base qualities were kept.

Counted from cysteine to phenylalanine, this CDR3 has 16 amino acids. The CDR3 DNA has 48 bases and is translated from base 1. The germline V gene (reference sequence) supplies CDR1 SGHAT and CDR2 FQDESV. The V end loses 5 bases and the J end loses 1 base, and a stretch of 17 bases separates them. To sequence the TCRbeta CDR3 region, genomic DNA was isolated from the sorted cells. The immunoSEQ Assay was used for sequencing of TCRbeta CDR3 regions. The immuneACCESS repertoire file appears here via TCRdb, limited to in-frame rearrangements. These files lack a portion of the clones; in checked studies, under half of the deficit traces to unresolved V genes, and the cause of the others is not known. The sample records 50,000 to 70,000 clones, approximately 85% of which are singletons. The ten largest clones take up over 2.5% of the sample. Patients with a history of autoimmune disease or receiving systemic immunosuppression were excluded from the trial. Peripheral blood for TCR sequencing was collected from all dose cohorts at baseline, on cycle 4 day 1, and on cycle 7 day 1. Samples were obtained from an open-label, multicenter, first-in-human phase I dose-escalation trial of ivuxolimab. The trial enrolled adults with locally advanced or metastatic head and neck squamous cell, hepatocellular, melanoma or renal cell carcinoma. CD4+ and CD8+ T cells were sorted separately from peripheral blood before TCR sequencing.

Sequenced here: CD4+ or CD8+ T cells sorted from blood, sampled in a trial of the OX40 agonist ivuxolimab. This receptor was obtained from an adult with an advanced solid tumor such as melanoma, head and neck, liver or kidney cancer. Recombination connected TRBV11-1 to TRBJ2-5, and possibly TRBD2, on 6 matching bases. The nucleotide sequence reads as follows: TGTGCCAGCAGCCATCCCCGGGCGGGGATCCAAGAGACCCAGTACTTC. It specifies CASSHPRAGIQETQYF. Full variable domain (CDR3 extended with the reference TRBV11-1 and TRBJ2-5 proteins): EAEVAQSPRYKITEKSQAVAFWCDPISGHATLYWYRQILGQGPELLVQFQDESVVDDSQLPKDRFSAERLKGVDSTLKIQPAELGDSAMYLCASSHPRAGIQETQYFGPGTRLLVL.